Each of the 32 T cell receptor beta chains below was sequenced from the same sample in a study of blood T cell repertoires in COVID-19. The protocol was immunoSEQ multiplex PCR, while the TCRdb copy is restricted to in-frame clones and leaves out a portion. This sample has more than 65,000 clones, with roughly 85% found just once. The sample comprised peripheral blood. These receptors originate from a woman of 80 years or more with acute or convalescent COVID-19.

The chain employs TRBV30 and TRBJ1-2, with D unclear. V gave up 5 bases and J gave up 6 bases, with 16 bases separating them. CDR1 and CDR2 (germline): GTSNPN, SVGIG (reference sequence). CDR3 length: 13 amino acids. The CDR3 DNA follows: TGTGCCTGGGATAGGGAGCTTTTGCATGGCTACACCTTC. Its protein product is CAWDRELLHGYTF.

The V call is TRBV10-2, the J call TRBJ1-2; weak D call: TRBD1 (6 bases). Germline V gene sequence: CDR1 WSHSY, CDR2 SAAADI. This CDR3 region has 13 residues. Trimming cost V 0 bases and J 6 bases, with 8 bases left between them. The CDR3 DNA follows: TGCGCCAGCAGTGAGTCCACAGGGAATGGCTACACCTTC. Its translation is CASSESTGNGYTF.

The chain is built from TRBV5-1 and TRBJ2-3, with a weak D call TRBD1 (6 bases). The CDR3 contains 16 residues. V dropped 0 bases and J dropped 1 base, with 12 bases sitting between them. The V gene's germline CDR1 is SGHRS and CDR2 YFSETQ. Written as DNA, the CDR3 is TGCGCCAGCAGCTTGGCCGTACAGGGCGGCACAGATACGCAGTATTTT. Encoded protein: CASSLAVQGGTDTQYF. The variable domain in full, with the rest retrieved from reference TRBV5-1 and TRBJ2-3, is KAGVTQTPRYLIKTRGQQVTLSCSPISGHRSVSWYQQTPGQGLQFLFEYFSETQRNKGNFPGRFSGRQFSNSRSEMNVSTLELGDSALYLCASSLAVQGGTDTQYFGPGTRLTVL.

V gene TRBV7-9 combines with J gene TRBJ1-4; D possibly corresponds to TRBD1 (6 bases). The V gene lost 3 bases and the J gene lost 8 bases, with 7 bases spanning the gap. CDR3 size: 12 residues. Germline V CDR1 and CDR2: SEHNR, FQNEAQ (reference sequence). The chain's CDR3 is CASSFGTEKLFF. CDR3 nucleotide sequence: TGTGCCAGCAGCTTTGGGACAGAAAAACTGTTTTTT.

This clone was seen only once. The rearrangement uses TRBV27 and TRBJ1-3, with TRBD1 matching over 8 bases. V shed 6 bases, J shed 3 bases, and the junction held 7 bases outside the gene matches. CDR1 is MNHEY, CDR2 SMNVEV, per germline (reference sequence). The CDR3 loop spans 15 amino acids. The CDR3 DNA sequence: TGTGCCAGCAGCCAGGACAGGGTGAATGGAAACACCATATATTTT. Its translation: CASSQDRVNGNTIYF.

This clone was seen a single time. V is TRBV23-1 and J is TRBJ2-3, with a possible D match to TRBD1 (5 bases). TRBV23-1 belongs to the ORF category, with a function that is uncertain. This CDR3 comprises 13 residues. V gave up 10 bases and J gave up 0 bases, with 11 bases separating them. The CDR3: CAIGHFSTDTQYF. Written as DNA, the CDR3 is TGCGCCATAGGACACTTTAGCACAGATACGCAGTATTTT.

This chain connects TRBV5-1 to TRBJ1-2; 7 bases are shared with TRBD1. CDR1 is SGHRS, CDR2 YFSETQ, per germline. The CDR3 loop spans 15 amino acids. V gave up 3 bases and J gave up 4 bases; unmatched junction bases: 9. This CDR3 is CASSSGTANIYGYTF. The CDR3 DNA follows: TGCGCCAGCAGCTCTGGGACAGCAAACATCTATGGCTACACCTTC.

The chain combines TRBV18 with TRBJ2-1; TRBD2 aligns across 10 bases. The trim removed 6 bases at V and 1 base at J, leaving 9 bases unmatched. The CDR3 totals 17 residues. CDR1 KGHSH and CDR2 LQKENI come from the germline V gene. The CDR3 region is CASSHLQAGGSYNEQFF. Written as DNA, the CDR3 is TGTGCCAGCTCCCACCTTCAAGCGGGGGGGTCCTACAATGAGCAGTTCTTC.

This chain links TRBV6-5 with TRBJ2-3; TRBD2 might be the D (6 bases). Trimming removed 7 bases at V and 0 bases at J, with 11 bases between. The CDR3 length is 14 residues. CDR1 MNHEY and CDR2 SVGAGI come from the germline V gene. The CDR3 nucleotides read TGTGCCAGCACAGCGGGCCTTAGCACAGATACGCAGTATTTT. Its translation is CASTAGLSTDTQYF.

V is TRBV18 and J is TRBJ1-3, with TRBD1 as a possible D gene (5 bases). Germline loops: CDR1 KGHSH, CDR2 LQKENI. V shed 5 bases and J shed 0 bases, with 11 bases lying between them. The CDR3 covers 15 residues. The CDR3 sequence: CASSLQESSGNTIYF. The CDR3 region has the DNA TGTGCCAGCTCATTACAGGAGAGCTCTGGAAACACCATATATTTT.

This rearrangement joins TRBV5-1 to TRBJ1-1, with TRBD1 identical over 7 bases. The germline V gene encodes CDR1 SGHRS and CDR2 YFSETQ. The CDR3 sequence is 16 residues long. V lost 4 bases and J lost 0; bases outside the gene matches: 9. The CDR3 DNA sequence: TGCGCCAGCAGCCAACAGACAGGGTCCATGAACACTGAAGCTTTCTTT. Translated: CASSQQTGSMNTEAFF.

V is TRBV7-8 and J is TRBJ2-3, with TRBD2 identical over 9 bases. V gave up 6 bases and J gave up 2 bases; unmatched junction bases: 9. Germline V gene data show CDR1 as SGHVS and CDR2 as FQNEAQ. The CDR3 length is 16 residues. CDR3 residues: CASRKLGGGDTDTQYF. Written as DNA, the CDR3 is TGTGCCAGCAGGAAGCTGGGCGGGGGGGACACAGATACGCAGTATTTT.

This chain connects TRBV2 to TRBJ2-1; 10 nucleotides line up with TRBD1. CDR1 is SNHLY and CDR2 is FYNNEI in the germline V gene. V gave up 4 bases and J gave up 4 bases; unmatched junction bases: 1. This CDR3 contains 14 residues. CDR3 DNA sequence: TGTGCCAGCAGTGGACAGGGGGCGTACAATGAGCAGTTCTTC. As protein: CASSGQGAYNEQFF. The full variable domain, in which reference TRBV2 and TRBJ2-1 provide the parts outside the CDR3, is EPEVTQTPSHQVTQMGQEVILRCVPISNHLYFYWYRQILGQKVEFLVSFYNNEISEKSEIFDDQFSVERPDGSNFTLKIRSTKLEDSAMYFCASSGQGAYNEQFFGPGTRLTVL.

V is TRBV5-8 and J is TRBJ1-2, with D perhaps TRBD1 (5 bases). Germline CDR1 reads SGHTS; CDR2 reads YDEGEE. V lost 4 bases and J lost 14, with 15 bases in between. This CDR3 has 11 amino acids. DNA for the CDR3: TGTGCCAGCAGCGTGATGACAGCGGGAACCTTC. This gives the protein CASSVMTAGTF. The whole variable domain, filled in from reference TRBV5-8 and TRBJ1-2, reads EAGVTQSPTHLIKTRGQQATLRCSPISGHTSVYWYQQALGLGLQFLLWYDEGEERNRGNFPPRFSGRQFPNYSSELNVNALELEDSALYLCASSVMTAGTFGSGTRLTVV.

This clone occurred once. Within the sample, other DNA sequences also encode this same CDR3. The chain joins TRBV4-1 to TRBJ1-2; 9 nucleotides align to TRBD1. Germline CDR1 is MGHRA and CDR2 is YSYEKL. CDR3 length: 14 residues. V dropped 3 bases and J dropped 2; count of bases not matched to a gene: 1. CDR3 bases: TGCGCCAGCAGCCAGGGGACAGGGAACTATGGCTACACCTTC. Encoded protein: CASSQGTGNYGYTF.

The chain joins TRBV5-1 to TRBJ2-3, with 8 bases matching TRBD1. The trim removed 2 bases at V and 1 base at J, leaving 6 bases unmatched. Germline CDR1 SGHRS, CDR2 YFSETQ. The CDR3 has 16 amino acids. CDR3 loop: CASSLDRGGGTDTQYF. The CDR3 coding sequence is TGCGCCAGCAGCTTAGACAGGGGTGGCGGCACAGATACGCAGTATTTT. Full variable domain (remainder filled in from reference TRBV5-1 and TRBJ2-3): KAGVTQTPRYLIKTRGQQVTLSCSPISGHRSVSWYQQTPGQGLQFLFEYFSETQRNKGNFPGRFSGRQFSNSRSEMNVSTLELGDSALYLCASSLDRGGGTDTQYFGPGTRLTVL.

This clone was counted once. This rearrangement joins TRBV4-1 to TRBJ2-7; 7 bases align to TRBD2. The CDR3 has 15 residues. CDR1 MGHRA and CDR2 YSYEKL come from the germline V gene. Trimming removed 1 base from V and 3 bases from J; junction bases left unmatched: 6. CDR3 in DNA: TGCGCCAGCAGCCAAGTTGGGGGGGTAGGCTACGAGCAGTACTTC. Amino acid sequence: CASSQVGGVGYEQYF.

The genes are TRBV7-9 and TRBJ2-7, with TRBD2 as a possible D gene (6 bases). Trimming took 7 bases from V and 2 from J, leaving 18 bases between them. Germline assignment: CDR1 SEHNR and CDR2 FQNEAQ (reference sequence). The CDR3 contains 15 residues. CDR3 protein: CASTDAGGPAYEQYF. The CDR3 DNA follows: TGTGCCAGCACTGATGCCGGGGGACCCGCCTACGAGCAGTACTTC. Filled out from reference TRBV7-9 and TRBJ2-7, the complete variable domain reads DTGVSQNPRHKITKRGQNVTFRCDPISEHNRLYWYRQTLGQGPEFLTYFQNEAQLEKSRLLSDRFSAERPKGSFSTLEIQRTEQGDSAMYLCASTDAGGPAYEQYFGPGTRLTVT.

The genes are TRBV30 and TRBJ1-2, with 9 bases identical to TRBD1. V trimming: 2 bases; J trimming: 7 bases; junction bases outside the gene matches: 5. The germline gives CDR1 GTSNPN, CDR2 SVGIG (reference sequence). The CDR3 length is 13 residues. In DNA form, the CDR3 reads TGTGCCTGGAGTCGACAGGGGGGGACTGGCTACACCTTC. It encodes CAWSRQGGTGYTF.

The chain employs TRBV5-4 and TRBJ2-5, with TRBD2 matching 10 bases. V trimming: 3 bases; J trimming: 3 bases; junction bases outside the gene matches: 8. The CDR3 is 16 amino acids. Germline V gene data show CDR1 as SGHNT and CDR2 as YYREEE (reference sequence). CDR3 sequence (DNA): TGTGCCAGCAGCTCAAAGCGGGGGGGCATTGAAGAGACCCAGTACTTC. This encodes CASSSKRGGIEETQYF.

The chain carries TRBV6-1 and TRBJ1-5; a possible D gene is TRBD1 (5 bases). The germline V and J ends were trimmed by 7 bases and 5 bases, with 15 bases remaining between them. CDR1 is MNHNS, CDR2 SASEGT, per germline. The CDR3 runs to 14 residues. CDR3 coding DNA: TGTGCCAGCACTGGCAGGGTACGGGATCAGCCCCAGCATTTT. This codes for CASTGRVRDQPQHF.

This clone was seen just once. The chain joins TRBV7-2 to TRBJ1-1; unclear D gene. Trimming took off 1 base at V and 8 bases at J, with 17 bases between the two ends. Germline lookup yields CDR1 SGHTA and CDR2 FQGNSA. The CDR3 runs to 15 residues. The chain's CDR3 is CASSLEGILRAEAFF. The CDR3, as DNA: TGTGCCAGCAGCTTAGAAGGGATATTGAGGGCAGAAGCTTTCTTT.

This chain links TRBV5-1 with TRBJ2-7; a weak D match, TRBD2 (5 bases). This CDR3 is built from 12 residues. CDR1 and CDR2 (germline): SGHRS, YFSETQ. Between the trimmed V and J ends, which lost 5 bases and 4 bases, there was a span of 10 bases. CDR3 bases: TGCGCCAGCAGGTCGACGGGATACGAGCAGTACTTC. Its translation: CASRSTGYEQYF. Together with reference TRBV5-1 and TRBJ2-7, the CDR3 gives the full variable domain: KAGVTQTPRYLIKTRGQQVTLSCSPISGHRSVSWYQQTPGQGLQFLFEYFSETQRNKGNFPGRFSGRQFSNSRSEMNVSTLELGDSALYLCASRSTGYEQYFGPGTRLTVT.

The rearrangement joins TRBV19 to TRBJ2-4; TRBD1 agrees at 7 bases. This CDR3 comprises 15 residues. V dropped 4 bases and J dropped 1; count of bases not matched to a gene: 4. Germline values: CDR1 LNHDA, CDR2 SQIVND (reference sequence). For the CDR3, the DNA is TGTGCCAGTAGTACCGAACAGGGGGCCAAAAACATTCAGTACTTC. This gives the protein CASSTEQGAKNIQYF.

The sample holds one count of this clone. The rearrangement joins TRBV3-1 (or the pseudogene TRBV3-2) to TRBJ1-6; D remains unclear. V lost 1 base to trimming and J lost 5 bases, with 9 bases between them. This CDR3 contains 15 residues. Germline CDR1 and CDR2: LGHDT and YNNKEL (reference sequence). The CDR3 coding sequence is TGTGCCAGCAGCCAAGGTAGGAGAAATAATTCACCCCTCCACTTT. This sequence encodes CASSQGRRNNSPLHF.

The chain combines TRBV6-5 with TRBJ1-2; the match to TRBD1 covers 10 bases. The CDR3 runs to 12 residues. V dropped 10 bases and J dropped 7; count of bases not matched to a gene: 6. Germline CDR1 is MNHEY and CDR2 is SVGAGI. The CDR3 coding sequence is TGTGCCATTTCGGGACAGGGGTTTGGCTACACCTTC. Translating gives CAISGQGFGYTF.

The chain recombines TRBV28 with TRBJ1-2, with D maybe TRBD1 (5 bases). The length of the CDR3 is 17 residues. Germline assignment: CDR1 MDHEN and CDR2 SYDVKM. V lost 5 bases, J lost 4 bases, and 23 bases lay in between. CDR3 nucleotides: TGTGCCAGCAGTCTCCTAGAGACAGTCCTCGGGAGCTATGGCTACACCTTC. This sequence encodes CASSLLETVLGSYGYTF.

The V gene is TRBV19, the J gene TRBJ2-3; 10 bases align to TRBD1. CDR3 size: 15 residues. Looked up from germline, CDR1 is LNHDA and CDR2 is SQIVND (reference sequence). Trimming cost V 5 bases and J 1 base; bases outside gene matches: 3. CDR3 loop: CASSGTGVGTDTQYF. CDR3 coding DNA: TGTGCCAGTAGTGGGACAGGGGTAGGCACAGATACGCAGTATTTT.

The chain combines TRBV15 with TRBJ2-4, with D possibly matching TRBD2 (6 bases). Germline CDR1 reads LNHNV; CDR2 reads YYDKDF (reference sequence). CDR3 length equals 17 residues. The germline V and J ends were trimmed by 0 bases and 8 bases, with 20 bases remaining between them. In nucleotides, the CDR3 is TGTGCCACCAGCAGAGACGGCCTGCGGGGTTTCGGGGACATTCAGTACTTC. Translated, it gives CATSRDGLRGFGDIQYF.

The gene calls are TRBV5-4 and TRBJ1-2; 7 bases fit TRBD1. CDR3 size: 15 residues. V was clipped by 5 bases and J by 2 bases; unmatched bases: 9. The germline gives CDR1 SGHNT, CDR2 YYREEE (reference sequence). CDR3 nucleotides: TGTGCCAGCAGTCCGCAGAACAGGGGAAACTATGGCTACACCTTC. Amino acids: CASSPQNRGNYGYTF.

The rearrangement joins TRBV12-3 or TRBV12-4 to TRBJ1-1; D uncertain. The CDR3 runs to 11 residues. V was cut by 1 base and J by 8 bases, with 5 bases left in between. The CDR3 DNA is TGTGCCAGCAGTTTAGGCAGGGAAGCTTTCTTT. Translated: CASSLGREAFF.

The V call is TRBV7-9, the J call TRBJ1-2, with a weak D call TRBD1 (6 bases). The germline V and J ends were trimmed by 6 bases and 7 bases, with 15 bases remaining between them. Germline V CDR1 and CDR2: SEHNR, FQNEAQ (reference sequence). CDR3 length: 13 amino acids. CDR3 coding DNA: TGTGCCAGCAGTTCACAGGGAGCTAGTGGCTACACCTTC. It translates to CASSSQGASGYTF.